The 13 T cell receptor beta chains presented below share a single source sample, sequenced in a study of cytomegalovirus exposure and HLA in healthy donors. PCR used 60 Vbeta primers and 13 Jbeta primers. Assay: immunoSEQ multiplex PCR; the TCRdb copy retains only in-frame clones and omits some. This sample has 110,000 or so clones, with 82% found just once. The sample was PBMCs. The receptor set was obtained from a woman aged 18-35 years in good health and CMV-seronegative.

The rearrangement joins TRBV6-1 to TRBJ2-5; D is possibly TRBD1 (6 bases). The CDR3 extends over 15 amino acids. Trimming left V 6 bases short and J 5 bases short, with 19 bases between. Germline CDR1 MNHNS, CDR2 SASEGT. CDR3 sequence: CASSGNRARGETQYF. As DNA, the CDR3 is TGTGCCAGCAGCGGAAACAGGGCCCGAGGGGAGACCCAGTACTTC.

This clone showed up just once. The chain has TRBV6-6 and TRBJ2-7; TRBD1 matches 8 bases. The V and J ends lost 5 bases and 3 bases, in that order; junction bases with no gene match: 6. CDR1 MNHNY and CDR2 SVGAGI come from the germline V gene (reference sequence). The CDR3 contains 14 residues. DNA for the CDR3: TGTGCCAGCAGTACAGGGGGTCCCTTCTACGAGCAGTACGTC. Translation: CASSTGGPFYEQYV.

This chain uses TRBV19 with TRBJ1-3; TRBD1 matches at 8 bases. The CDR3 covers 17 residues. V shed 3 bases and J 4 bases; nucleotides not matched to a gene: 11. Looked up from germline, CDR1 is LNHDA and CDR2 is SQIVND (reference sequence). CDR3 region: CASSILGTGQTGNTIYF. The CDR3 DNA follows: TGTGCCAGTAGTATCCTCGGGACAGGCCAGACAGGAAACACCATATATTTT.

The V and J genes are TRBV28 and TRBJ1-5; D remains ambiguous. Deletions cut 5 bases from V and 3 bases from J, with 11 bases between. This CDR3 is 14 amino acids long. Germline CDR1 and CDR2: MDHEN and SYDVKM. CDR3 region: CASSDIDHNQPQHF. CDR3 nucleotides: TGTGCCAGCAGTGACATAGATCACAATCAGCCCCAGCATTTT.

The rearrangement joins TRBV30 to TRBJ2-7; 9 bases are shared with TRBD1. Trimming at V came to 3 bases and at J to 1 base, leaving 1 base not matched to a gene. CDR1 and CDR2 (germline): GTSNPN, SVGIG (reference sequence). The CDR3 has 13 residues. In DNA, the CDR3 is TGTGCCTGGAGGGGACAGGGTTCCTACGAGCAGTACGTC. Protein sequence: CAWRGQGSYEQYV.

The gene calls are TRBV28 and TRBJ1-1, with D unclear. The V end was cut by 3 bases, the J end by 11 bases, with 16 bases between. There are 13 residues in the CDR3. CDR1 is MDHEN, CDR2 SYDVKM, per germline. DNA for the CDR3: TGTGCCAGCAGTTTTATGCCGCAGAGAGGTGCTTTCTTT. It translates to CASSFMPQRGAFF. The full variable domain, with the rest looked up from reference TRBV28 and TRBJ1-1, is DVKVTQSSRYLVKRTGEKVFLECVQDMDHENMFWYRQDPGLGLRLIYFSYDVKMKEKGDIPEGYSVSREKKERFSLILESASTNQTSMYLCASSFMPQRGAFFGQGTRLTVV.

The chain recombines TRBV30 with TRBJ2-5, with 7 nucleotides matching TRBD2. CDR3 length equals 12 residues. With V trimmed by 4 bases and J by 2 bases, 1 base remained unmatched. CDR1 and CDR2 (germline): GTSNPN, SVGIG (reference sequence). CDR3 sequence reads: CAWTSGQETQYF. The CDR3 nucleotides read TGTGCCTGGACTAGCGGACAAGAGACCCAGTACTTC. Complete variable domain (other parts from reference TRBV30 and TRBJ2-5): SQTIHQWPATLVQPVGSPLSLECTVEGTSNPNLYWYRQAAGRGLQLLFYSVGIGQISSEVPQNLSASRPQDRQFILSSKKLLLSDSGFYLCAWTSGQETQYFGPGTRLLVL.

A few counts support this clone. The chain links TRBV14 to TRBJ1-2, with 9 bases matching TRBD1. Germline CDR1 is SGHDN and CDR2 is FVKESK. The CDR3 is 15 amino acids. After removal of 2 bases from V and 2 bases from J, the junction contained 3 bases not matched to a gene. CDR3 in amino acids: CASSQRTGENYGYTF. CDR3 DNA sequence: TGTGCCAGCAGCCAACGGACAGGGGAGAACTATGGCTACACCTTC.

This rearrangement joins TRBV5-1 to TRBJ2-3, with 7 bases that match TRBD2. Germline V gene sequence: CDR1 SGHRS, CDR2 YFSETQ. The length of the CDR3 is 15 residues. With 5 bases clipped from V and 0 bases from J, the junction kept 6 bases outside the gene matches. This chain's CDR3 is CASSEDGRSTDTQYF. As DNA, the CDR3 is TGCGCCAGCAGTGAGGACGGGAGGAGCACAGATACGCAGTATTTT.

This clone was seen only once. V and J are TRBV18 and TRBJ2-7; TRBD2 matches at 8 bases. From germline, CDR1 is KGHSH and CDR2 LQKENI. The CDR3 consists of 13 residues. J gave up 7 bases and V 5 bases, and 7 bases lay outside the gene matches. CDR3 loop: CASSDLAGLEQYF. DNA of the CDR3: TGTGCCAGCTCAGATCTAGCGGGCCTGGAGCAGTACTTC.

This clone was seen a single time. The chain is built from TRBV28 and TRBJ2-2, with TRBD1 matching 7 bases. From germline, CDR1 is MDHEN and CDR2 SYDVKM. V lost 4 bases and J lost 5; bases outside the gene matches: 7. This CDR3 spans 15 amino acids. The CDR3 sequence: CASSSGTVRTGELFF. The CDR3 DNA is TGTGCCAGCAGTTCGGGGACAGTCCGTACCGGGGAGCTGTTTTTT. Together with reference TRBV28 and TRBJ2-2, the CDR3 gives the full variable domain: DVKVTQSSRYLVKRTGEKVFLECVQDMDHENMFWYRQDPGLGLRLIYFSYDVKMKEKGDIPEGYSVSREKKERFSLILESASTNQTSMYLCASSSGTVRTGELFFGEGSRLTVL.

This chain links TRBV5-1 with TRBJ2-5, with TRBD1 matching 7 bases. CDR1 is SGHRS, CDR2 YFSETQ, per germline. J lost 2 bases, V lost 4 bases, and 5 bases had no gene match. The CDR3 loop spans 14 amino acids. CDR3 protein: CASSPLGQQETQYF. The CDR3 DNA reads as TGCGCCAGCAGCCCCCTGGGACAGCAAGAGACCCAGTACTTC.

The rearrangement uses TRBV7-9 and TRBJ1-1, with TRBD1 matching over 9 bases. Looked up from germline, CDR1 is SEHNR and CDR2 is FQNEAQ (reference sequence). Unmatched junction bases numbered 3, after V lost 2 bases and J lost 8 bases. The CDR3 runs to 13 residues. In DNA, the CDR3 is TGTGCCAGCAGCTTACGACAGGGGGTCGAAGCTTTCTTT. Translated: CASSLRQGVEAFF.